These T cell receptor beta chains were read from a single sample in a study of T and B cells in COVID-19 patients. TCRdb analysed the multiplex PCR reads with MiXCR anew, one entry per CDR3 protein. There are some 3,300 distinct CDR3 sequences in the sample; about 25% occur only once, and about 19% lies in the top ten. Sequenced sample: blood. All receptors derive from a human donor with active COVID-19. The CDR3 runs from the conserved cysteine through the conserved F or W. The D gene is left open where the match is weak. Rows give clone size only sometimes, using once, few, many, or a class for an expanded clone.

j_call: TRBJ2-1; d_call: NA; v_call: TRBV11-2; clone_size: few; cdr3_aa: CASSLITGRNEQFF; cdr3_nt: TGTGCCAGCAGCTTAATAACAGGGCGGAATGAGCAGTTCTTC
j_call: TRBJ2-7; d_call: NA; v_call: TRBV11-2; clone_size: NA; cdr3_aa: CASSIGKTYEQYF; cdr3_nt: TGTGCCAGCAGCATAGGGAAGACCTACGAGCAGTACTTC
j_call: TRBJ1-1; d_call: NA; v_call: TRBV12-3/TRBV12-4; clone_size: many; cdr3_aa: CASSAPGVNTEAFF; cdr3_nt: TGTGCCAGCAGCGCCCCAGGGGTGAACACTGAAGCTTTCTTT
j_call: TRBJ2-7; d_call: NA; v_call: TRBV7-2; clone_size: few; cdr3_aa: CASSLASGAYEQYF; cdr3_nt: TGTGCCAGCAGCTTAGCTAGCGGAGCTTACGAGCAGTACTTC
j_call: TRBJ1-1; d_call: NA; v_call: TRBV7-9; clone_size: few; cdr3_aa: CASSRGRPNTEAFF; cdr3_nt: TGTGCCAGCAGCCGCGGCAGACCGAACACTGAAGCTTTCTTT
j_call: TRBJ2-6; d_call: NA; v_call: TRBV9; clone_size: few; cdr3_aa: CASSSIESGANVLTF; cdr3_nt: TGTGCCAGCAGCTCAATCGAGTCTGGGGCCAACGTCCTGACTTTC
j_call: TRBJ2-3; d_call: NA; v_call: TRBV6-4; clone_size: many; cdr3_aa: CASSADRTDTQYF; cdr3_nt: TGTGCCAGCAGTGCCGACCGCACAGATACGCAGTATTTT
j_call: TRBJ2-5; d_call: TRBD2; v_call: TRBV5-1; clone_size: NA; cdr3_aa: CSSSPQGLAGETQYF; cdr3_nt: TGCTCGAGCAGTCCGCAGGGACTAGCGGGGGAGACCCAGTACTTC
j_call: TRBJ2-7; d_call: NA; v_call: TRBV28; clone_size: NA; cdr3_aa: CASSLWPYEQYF; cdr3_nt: TGTGCCAGCAGTTTATGGCCCTACGAGCAGTACTTC
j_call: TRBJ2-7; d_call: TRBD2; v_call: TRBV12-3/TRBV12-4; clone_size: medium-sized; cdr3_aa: CASSPGLAIYEQYF; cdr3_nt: TGTGCCAGCAGTCCGGGACTAGCCATCTACGAGCAGTACTTC
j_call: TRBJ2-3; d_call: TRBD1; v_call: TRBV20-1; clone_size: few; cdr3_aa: CSARDADRVTDTQYF; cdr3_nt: TGCAGTGCTAGAGACGCAGACAGGGTTACAGATACGCAGTATTTT
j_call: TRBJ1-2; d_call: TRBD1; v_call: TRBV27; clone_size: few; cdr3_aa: CASSRIMRQGAGGYTF; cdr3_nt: TGTGCCAGCAGTCGGATAATGAGACAGGGGGCCGGTGGCTACACCTTC
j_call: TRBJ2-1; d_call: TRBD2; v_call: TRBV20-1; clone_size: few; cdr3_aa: CSARAPGTSAYNEQFF; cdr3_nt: TGCAGTGCTAGAGCTCCCGGGACTAGCGCCTACAATGAGCAGTTCTTC
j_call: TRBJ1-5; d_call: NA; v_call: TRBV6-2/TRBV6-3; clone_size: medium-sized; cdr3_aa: CASSRTVDTGQPQHF; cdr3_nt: TGTGCCAGCAGCCGGACAGTCGATACGGGTCAGCCCCAGCATTTT
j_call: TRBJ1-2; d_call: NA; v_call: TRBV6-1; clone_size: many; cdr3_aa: CASTSRSMSYGYTF; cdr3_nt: TGTGCCAGCACCTCCCGCTCCATGAGCTATGGCTACACCTTC